The clone carrying this T cell receptor beta chain has more than one count but fewer than ten. Its antigen is undetermined. This sample was included in a study of T-cell reconstitution after alpha-beta-depleted transplantation in children. Study outcomes and limitations: It was newly produced T cells that mostly accounted for T-cell counts and diversity one year after transplant. Several hundred rapidly expanded clones from non-depleted graft cells reportedly supplied alpha-beta T cells about two months post-transplant. In some patients, recipient T cells and intrathymic progenitors surviving conditioning explained high day-60 diversity.

Preparation of the TCRbeta library used unique molecular identifiers. Via MiXCR, TCRdb re-called the PCR reads, giving one row per CDR3 protein. The sample shows around 490,000 distinct CDR3 sequences, roughly 11% of them seen only once. V gave up 0 bases and J gave up 1 base; unmatched junction bases: 7. Germline V gene sequence: CDR1 SQVTM, CDR2 ANQGSEA. There are 16 residues in the CDR3. V and J are TRBV29-1 and TRBJ2-3; 7 nucleotides agree with TRBD1. The receptor was derived from a female patient aged 2-10 years who had a stem cell transplant for aplastic anemia, so the T cells may come from the graft donor. Here the sequenced sample was PBMCs, mostly from graft donor cells, taken 180 days after TCRalphabeta/CD19-depleted stem cell transplant. The CDR3: CSVEEKMTGRTDTQYF. The CDR3, as DNA: TGCAGCGTTGAAGAGAAAATGACAGGGCGCACAGATACGCAGTATTTT.